The next 2 T cell receptor beta chains were all read from a single sample in a study of T cells expressing NK-cell markers. TCRdb re-called the 5' RACE reads; every CDR3 protein appears as one record, without DNA. The table for this sample gives some 440,000 distinct CDR3 sequences. Sequences were obtained from blood T cells: a sorted CD56 or NKG2C T cell subset, CD4+ or CD8+ T cells, or bulk PBMC T cells (not recorded which). These TCRs come from a woman aged 45-59 years in good health.

The chain carries TRBV29-1 and TRBJ2-5; without DNA, the TCRdb call of TRBD1 cannot be checked. Germline V gene sequence: CDR1 SQVTM, CDR2 ANQGSEA. This CDR3 has 12 residues. The CDR3 spells CSVGQGDRTQYF.

The chain combines TRBV29-1 with TRBJ2-1; TCRdb reports TRBD2, a call that lacks DNA to check it against. Germline V gene data show CDR1 as SQVTM and CDR2 as ANQGSEA. This CDR3 contains 15 residues. The CDR3 sequence: CSVDVAVGLLNEQFF.